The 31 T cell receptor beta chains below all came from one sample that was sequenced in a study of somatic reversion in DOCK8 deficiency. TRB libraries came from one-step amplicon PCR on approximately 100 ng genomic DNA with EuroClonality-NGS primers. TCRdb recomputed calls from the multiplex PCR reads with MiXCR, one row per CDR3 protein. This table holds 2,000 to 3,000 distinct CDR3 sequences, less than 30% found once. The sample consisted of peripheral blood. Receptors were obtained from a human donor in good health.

In DNA form, the CDR3 reads TGTGCCAGCAGTCCCGGAGGGGGGGCCTTCGAAGCTTTCTTT. This encodes CASSPGGGAFEAFF. The chain carries TRBV27 and TRBJ1-1; D possibly corresponds to TRBD1 (6 bases). The germline V gene encodes CDR1 MNHEY and CDR2 SMNVEV (reference sequence). This CDR3 spans 14 amino acids. V was trimmed by 5 bases and J by 8 bases, leaving 18 bases between them.

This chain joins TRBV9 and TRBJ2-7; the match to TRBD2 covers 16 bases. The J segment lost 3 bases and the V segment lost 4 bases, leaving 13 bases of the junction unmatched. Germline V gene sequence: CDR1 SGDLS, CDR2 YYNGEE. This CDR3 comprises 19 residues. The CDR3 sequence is CASSRTGTSGRAWSYEQYF. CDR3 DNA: TGTGCCAGCAGCCGGACCGGGACTAGCGGGAGGGCCTGGAGCTACGAGCAGTACTTC.

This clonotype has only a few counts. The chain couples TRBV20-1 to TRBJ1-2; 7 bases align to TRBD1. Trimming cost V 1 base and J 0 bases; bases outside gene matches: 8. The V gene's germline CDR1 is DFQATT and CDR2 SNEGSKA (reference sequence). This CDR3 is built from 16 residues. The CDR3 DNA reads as TGCAGTGCTAGAGCCCCCGGGACAGCAACTAACTATGGCTACACCTTC. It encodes CSARAPGTATNYGYTF.

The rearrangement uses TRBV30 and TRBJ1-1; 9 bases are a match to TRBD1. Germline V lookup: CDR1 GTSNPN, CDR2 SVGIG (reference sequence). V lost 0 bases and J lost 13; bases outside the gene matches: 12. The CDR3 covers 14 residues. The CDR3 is CAWSVTDRGVYGFF. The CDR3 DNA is TGTGCCTGGAGTGTTACGGACAGGGGAGTTTATGGTTTCTTT.

CDR3 in DNA: TGCAGTGCTACCTTCTACAATGAGCAGTTCTTC. It is translated as CSATFYNEQFF. This sequence joins TRBV20-1 and TRBJ2-1, with D uncertain. The germline V gene encodes CDR1 DFQATT and CDR2 SNEGSKA (reference sequence). V lost 4 bases to trimming and J lost 3 bases, with 4 bases between them. This CDR3 has 11 residues.

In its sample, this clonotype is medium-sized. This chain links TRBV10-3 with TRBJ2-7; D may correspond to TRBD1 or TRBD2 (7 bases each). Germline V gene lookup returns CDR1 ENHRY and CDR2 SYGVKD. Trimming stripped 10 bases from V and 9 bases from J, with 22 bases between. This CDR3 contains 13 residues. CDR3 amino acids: CATRGGALRGQYF. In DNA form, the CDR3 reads TGTGCCACCAGGGGGGGGGCCCTACGGGGGCAGTACTTC.

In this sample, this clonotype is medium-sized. CDR3 sequence: CASSYVVMNTEAFF. For the CDR3, the DNA is TGTGCCAGCAGTTACGTGGTCATGAACACTGAAGCTTTCTTT. The chain joins TRBV6-2 or TRBV6-3 to TRBJ1-1; D is undetermined. Trimming took 2 bases from V and 0 from J, leaving 7 bases between them. The CDR3 totals 14 residues. Germline CDR1 is MNHEY and CDR2 is SVGEGT.

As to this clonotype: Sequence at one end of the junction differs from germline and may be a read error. Here the CDR3 reads CSVGVMNTEVFF. CDR3 DNA sequence: TGCAGTGTCGGCGTCATGAACACTGAAGTTTTCTTT. The chain has TRBV20-1 and TRBJ1-1; D gene uncertain. Germline CDR1 and CDR2: DFQATT and SNEGSKA (reference sequence). This CDR3 contains 12 residues.

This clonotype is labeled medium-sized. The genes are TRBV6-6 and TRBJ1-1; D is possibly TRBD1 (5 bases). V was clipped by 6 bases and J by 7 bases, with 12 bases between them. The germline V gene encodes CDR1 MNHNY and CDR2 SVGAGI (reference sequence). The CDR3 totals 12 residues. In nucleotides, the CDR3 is TGTGCCAGCAGGGGGGGGGACGGTGAAGCTTTCTTT. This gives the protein CASRGGDGEAFF.

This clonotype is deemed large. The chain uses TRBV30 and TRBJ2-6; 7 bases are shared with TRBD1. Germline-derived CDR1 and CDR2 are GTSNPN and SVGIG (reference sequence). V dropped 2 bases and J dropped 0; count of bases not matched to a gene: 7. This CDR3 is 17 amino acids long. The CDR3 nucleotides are TGTGCCTGGAGTAGGGACAGAGTTTACTCTGGGGCCAACGTCCTGACTTTC. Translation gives CAWSRDRVYSGANVLTF.

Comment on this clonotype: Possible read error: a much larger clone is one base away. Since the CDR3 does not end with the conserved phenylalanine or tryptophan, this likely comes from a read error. This CDR3 is CASREGRLTYEQYS. In DNA form, the CDR3 reads TGTGCCAGCAGGGAAGGGCGTTTGACCTACGAGCAGTACTCC. This rearrangement joins TRBV7-8 to TRBJ2-7; D gene uncertain. The germline CDR1 and CDR2 sequences are SGHVS and FQNEAQ. Trimming shortened V by 6 bases and J by 2 bases, and 14 bases separated the two germline ends. CDR3 size: 14 residues.

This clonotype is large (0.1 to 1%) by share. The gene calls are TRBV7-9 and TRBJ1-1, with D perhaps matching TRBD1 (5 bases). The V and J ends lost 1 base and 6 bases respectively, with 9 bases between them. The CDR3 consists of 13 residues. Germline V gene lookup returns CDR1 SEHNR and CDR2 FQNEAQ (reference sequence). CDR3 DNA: TGTGCCAGCAGCTTAGATTGGGGCCCTGAAGCTTTCTTT. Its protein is CASSLDWGPEAFF. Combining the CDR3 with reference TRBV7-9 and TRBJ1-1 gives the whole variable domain DTGVSQNPRHKITKRGQNVTFRCDPISEHNRLYWYRQTLGQGPEFLTYFQNEAQLEKSRLLSDRFSAERPKGSFSTLEIQRTEQGDSAMYLCASSLDWGPEAFFGQGTRLTVV.

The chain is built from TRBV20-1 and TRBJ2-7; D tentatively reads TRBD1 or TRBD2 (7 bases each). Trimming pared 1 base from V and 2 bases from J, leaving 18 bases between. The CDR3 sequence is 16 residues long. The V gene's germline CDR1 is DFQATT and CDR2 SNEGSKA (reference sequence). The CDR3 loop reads CSARVPGGVGAYEQYF. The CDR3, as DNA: TGCAGTGCTAGAGTCCCAGGGGGGGTGGGGGCCTACGAGCAGTACTTC.

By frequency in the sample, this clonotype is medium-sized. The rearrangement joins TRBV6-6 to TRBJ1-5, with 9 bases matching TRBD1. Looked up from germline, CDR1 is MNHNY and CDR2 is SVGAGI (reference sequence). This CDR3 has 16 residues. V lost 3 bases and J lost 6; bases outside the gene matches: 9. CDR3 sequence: CASSYRTGVGSQPQHF. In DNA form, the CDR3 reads TGTGCCAGCAGTTATCGGACAGGGGTGGGCAGTCAGCCCCAGCATTTT.

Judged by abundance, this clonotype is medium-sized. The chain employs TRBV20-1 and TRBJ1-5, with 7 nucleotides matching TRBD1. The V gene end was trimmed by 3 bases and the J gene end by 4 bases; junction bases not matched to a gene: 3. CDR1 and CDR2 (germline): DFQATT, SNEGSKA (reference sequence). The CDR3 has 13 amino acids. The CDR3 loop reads CSASGTANQPQHF. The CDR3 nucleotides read TGCAGTGCTAGCGGGACAGCAAATCAGCCCCAGCATTTT.

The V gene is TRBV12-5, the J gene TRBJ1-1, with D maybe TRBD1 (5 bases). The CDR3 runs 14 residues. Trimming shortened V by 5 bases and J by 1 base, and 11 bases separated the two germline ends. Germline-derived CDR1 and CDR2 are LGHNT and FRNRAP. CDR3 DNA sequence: TGTGCTAGTGGTCCACTTCAGGGGAACACTGAAGCTTTCTTT. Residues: CASGPLQGNTEAFF.

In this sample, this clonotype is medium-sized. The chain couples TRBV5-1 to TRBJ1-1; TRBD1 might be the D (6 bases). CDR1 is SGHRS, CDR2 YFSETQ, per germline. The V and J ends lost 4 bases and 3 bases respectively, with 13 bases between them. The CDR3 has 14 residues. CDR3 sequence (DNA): TGCGCCAGCAGCGCAACAGGGAGGCACACTGAAGCTTTCTTT. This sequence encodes CASSATGRHTEAFF.

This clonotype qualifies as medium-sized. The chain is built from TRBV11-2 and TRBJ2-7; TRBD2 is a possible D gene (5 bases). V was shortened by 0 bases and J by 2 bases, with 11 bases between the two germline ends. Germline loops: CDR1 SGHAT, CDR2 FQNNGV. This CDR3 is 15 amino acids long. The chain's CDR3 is CASSLEGARTYEQYF. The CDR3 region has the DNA TGTGCCAGCAGCTTAGAGGGAGCGCGAACCTACGAGCAGTACTTC. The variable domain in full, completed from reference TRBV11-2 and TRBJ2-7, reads EAGVAQSPRYKIIEKRQSVAFWCNPISGHATLYWYQQILGQGPKLLIQFQNNGVVDDSQLPKDRFSAERLKGVDSTLKIQPAKLEDSAVYLCASSLEGARTYEQYFGPGTRLTVT.

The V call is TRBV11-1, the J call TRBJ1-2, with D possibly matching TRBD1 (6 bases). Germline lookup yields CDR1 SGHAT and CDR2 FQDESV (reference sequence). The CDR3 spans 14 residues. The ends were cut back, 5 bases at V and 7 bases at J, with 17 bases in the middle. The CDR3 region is CASSNRQAGGGYTF. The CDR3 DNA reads TGTGCCAGCAGCAACCGACAGGCCGGGGGTGGCTACACCTTC.

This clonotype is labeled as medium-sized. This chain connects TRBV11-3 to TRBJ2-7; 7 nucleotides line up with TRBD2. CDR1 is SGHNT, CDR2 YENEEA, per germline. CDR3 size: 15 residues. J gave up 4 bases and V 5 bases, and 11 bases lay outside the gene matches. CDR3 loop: CASSPRGGSGYEQYF. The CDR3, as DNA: TGTGCCAGCAGCCCACGGGGAGGGAGTGGATACGAGCAGTACTTC.

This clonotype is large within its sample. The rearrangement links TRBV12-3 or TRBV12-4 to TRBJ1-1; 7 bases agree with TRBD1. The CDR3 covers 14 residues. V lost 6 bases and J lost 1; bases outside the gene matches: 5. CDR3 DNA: TGTGCCAGCAGACGACAGGGTTGGAACACTGAAGCTTTCTTT. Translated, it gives CASRRQGWNTEAFF.

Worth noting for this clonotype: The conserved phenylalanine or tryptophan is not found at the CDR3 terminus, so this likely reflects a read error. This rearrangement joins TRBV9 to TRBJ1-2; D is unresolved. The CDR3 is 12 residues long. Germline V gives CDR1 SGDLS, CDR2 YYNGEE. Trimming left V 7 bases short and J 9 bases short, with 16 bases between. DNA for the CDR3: TGTGCCAGCCAAGGACCATCCGATAGCTACACCCTC. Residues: CASQGPSDSYTL.

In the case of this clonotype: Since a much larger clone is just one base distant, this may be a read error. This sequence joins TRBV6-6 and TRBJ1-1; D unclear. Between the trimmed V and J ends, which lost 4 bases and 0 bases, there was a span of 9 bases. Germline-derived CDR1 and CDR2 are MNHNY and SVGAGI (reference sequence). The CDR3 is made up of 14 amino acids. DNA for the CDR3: TGTGCCAGCAGTTGCCAGACATTGAACACTGAAGCTTTCTTT. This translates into CASSCQTLNTEAFF.

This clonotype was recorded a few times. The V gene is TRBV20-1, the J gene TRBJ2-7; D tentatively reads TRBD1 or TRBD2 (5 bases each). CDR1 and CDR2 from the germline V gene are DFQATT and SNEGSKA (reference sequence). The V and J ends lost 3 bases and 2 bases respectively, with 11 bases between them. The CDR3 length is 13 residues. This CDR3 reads CSASGDQPYEQYF. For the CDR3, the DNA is TGCAGTGCTAGCGGGGACCAGCCCTACGAGCAGTACTTC.

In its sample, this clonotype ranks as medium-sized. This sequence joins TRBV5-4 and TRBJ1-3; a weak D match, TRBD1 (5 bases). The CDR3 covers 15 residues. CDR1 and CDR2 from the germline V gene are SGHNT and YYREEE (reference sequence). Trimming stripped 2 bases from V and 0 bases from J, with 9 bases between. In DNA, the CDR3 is TGTGCCAGCAGCTTTACAGGAGTCTCTGGAAACACCATATATTTT. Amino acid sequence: CASSFTGVSGNTIYF.

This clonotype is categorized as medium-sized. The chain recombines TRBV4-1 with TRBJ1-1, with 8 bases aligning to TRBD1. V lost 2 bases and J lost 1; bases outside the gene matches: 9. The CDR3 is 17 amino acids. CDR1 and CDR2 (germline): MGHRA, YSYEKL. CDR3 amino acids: CASSQHDRGLGNTEAFF. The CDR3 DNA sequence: TGCGCCAGCAGCCAACACGACAGGGGATTGGGGAACACTGAAGCTTTCTTT.

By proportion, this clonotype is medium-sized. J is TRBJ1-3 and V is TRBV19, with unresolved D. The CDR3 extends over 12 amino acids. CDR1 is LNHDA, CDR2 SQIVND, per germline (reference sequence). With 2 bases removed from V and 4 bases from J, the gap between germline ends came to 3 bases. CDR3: CASSITGNTIYF. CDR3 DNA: TGTGCCAGTAGTATAACCGGAAACACCATATATTTT.

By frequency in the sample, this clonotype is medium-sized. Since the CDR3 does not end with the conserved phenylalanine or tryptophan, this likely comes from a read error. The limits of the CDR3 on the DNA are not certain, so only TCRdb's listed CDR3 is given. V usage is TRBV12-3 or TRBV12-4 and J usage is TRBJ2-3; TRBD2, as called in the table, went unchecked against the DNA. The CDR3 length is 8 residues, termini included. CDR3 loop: CATHGGEA.

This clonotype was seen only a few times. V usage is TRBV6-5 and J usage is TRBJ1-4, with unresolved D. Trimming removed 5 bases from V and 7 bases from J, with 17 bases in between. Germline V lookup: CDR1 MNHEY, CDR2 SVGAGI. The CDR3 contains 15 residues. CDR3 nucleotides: TGTGCCAGCAGTCCCACGCAACGAGTTGTTGAAAAACTGTTTTTT. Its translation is CASSPTQRVVEKLFF.

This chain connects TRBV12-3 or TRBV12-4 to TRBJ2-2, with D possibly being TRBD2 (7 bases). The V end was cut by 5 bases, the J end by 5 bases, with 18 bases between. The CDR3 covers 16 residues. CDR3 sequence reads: CASSLLGGARTGELFF. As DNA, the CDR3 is TGTGCCAGCAGTCTCTTGGGGGGGGCGAGGACCGGGGAGCTGTTTTTT.

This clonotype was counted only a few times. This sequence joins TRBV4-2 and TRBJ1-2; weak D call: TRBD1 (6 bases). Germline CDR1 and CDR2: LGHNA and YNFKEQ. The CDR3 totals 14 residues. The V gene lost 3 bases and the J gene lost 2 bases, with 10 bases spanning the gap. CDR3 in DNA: TGTGCCAGCAGCCAGGACAGAAGAAACTATGGCTACACCTTC. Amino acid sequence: CASSQDRRNYGYTF.